This T cell receptor beta chain was recovered during a study of human T cells and chemical hapten exposure. Study context: Throughout the approximately 24-week study, diphenylcyclopropenone was applied weekly to the patients' scalps. The study traced per-sample TCR yield variation mainly to small differences in pooled library volumes. Study observations and caveats: Compared with pre-sensitization or healthy control sets, expanded TCRs clustered more.

TCRdb passed the RACE reads through MiXCR, listing each CDR3 protein once. The sample includes roughly 24,000 distinct CDR3 sequences, 8% to 9.5% seen only once; the top ten take approximately 6.9%. The CDR3 covers 14 residues. The germline V and J ends were trimmed by 7 bases and 1 base, with 13 bases remaining between them. This clonotype was seen a few times. The target antigen is unknown. Time point here: patch test 2, 6 weeks after DPC sensitization. Treatment described: therapeutic diphenylcyclopropenone sensitization with weekly scalp DPC. The V and J genes are TRBV12-3 or TRBV12-4 and TRBJ1-1; maybe TRBD1 (6 bases). The sequenced sample was whole blood, obtained in connection with sensitization to the hapten diphenylcyclopropenone (DPC). This clonotype originated in a man aged 25 to 40 with alopecia areata. Some clones in this sample may be carry-over from other donors' samples. CDR3: CASISQQGNTEAFF. The CDR3 coding sequence is TGTGCCAGCATCTCTCAACAGGGGAACACTGAAGCTTTCTTT.